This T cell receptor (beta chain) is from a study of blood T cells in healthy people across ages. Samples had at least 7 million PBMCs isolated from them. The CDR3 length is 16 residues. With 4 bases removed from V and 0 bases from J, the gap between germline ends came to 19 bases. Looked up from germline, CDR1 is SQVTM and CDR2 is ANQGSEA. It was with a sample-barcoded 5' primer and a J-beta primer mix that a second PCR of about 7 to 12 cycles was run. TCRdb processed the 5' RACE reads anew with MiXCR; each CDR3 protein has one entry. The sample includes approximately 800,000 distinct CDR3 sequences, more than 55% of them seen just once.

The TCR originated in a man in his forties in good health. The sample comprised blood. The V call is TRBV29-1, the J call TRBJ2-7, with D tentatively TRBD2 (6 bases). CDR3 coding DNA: TGCAGCGTTGTGGGACTCTCATTAACAGCCTCCTACGAGCAGTACTTC. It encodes CSVVGLSLTASYEQYF.